This TCR beta chain originates from a study of regulatory T cells in long-lasting Graves disease (dated by TCRdb to the early 2020s). Regarding the research as a whole: Antithyroid drugs had been taken for less than 3 months by newly diagnosed Graves' disease patients. The study was conducted in China and was registered as a clinical trial. Patients with persistent Graves' disease were compared with patients with newly diagnosed Graves' disease using TCR sequencing and RNA sequencing of peripheral blood. A total of roughly 33 samples underwent TCR sequencing: about 13 from persistent and roughly 20 from newly diagnosed Graves' disease patients.

In light of the paper, this sample's time point label describes: newly diagnosed GD, antithyroid drugs for less than 3 months. For both TCR sequencing and RNA sequencing, RNA was extracted from PBMCs using TRIzol. The diagnosis of Graves' disease was made according to American Thyroid Association guidelines. Recruitment of patients was carried out at an endocrinology department in Xi'an, China. Each patient gave approximately 8.8 milliliters of peripheral blood, collected in an EDTA anticoagulant tube. PBMCs were isolated by Ficoll Paque Plus density gradient separation without further T cell sorting. An Agilent 2100 Bioanalyzer and agarose gel were used to assess RNA quality, and a NanoDrop 2000 was used to measure RNA concentration. The library was generated by multiplex PCR. The instrument was an Illumina HiSeq 4000. CDR3 regions were amplified by Arm-PCR with iRepertoire HTBI primers to construct TCR beta libraries. Before sequencing, the PCR products underwent gel purification. The source study handled its data this way. Gene usage analysis of CDR3 amino acid clonotypes relied on the approximately 62 TRBV and 15 or so TRBJ segments identified across samples. COPE and FqMerger were used to merge filtered high-quality paired reads into contigs. BLAST was used to align contigs to IMGT TRBV, TRBD and TRBJ reference genes, with CDR3 defined following IMGT. Any clonotype with a frequency above 0.1% was counted as a highly expanded clone. Shannon entropy was used to measure repertoire diversity, and the Gini coefficient was used to measure V-J evenness. Public clonotypes were defined as clonotypes shared by more than one individual. In-frame beta chains were kept once TCRdb had trimmed the public reads at Q25 with fastp and called clones with MiXCR. Rows matching on CDR3 protein sequence are summarized as one entry with the most common DNA and genes. TCRdb's processing, not the authors', yielded these V and J calls. The sample table holds approximately 360,000 distinct CDR3 sequences, of which 10% to 15% were seen once. Together, the top ten hold approximately 17% of the sample.

Ten or more counts support this clonotype. Its cognate antigen has yet to be identified. The input lacks base qualities; no much larger clone sits a single base away. Overall study outcomes, separate from this receptor: The small sample size was acknowledged by the authors as a limitation that may reduce accuracy. Sequencing and analysis were limited to the TCR beta chain. Lower TCR Shannon entropy and fewer highly expanded clones were observed in persistent Graves' disease patients than in newly diagnosed patients, which suggested clonal expansion. Persistent disease showed preferential use of TRBV28, TRBJ1-2 and TRBJ2-5, whereas newly diagnosed disease favored TRBV20-1 and TRBJ2-1. Patients with persistent disease shared more public clonotypes (around 2,500) than newly diagnosed patients did (around 1,000). Because the primary lesion, thyroid tissue, could not be accessed, the study looked at peripheral blood alone.

The CDR3 has 13 amino acids, counting the end cysteine and phenylalanine. Kept here is only the CDR3 DNA, which spans 39 bases and is read in frame from base 1. V lost 6 bases and J lost 5 bases; the stretch between them is 8 bases long. Reading the germline V gene gives CDR1 SGHTA and CDR2 FQGNSA. These data were likewise used in another study, on T cells in Graves' hyperthyroidism and ophthalmopathy. The second study also describes: Stable Graves' hyperthyroidism was defined as the absence of progression to ophthalmopathy over 18 months of follow-up. Hyperthyroidism patients were aged 18 to 65 years and newly diagnosed, with disease duration of less than 2 months. The study excluded patients with uncontrolled infections, other autoimmune diseases, pregnancy or lactation. Clinical symptoms, serum thyroxine and TRAb, thyroid ultrasound, and orbital computed tomography formed the basis for the diagnoses. The TCR CDR3 was subjected to a first round of RT-PCR using the HTBI primer set and the Qiagen OneStep RT-PCR kit. Most expanded thyroid clonotypes (frequency above 0.001) were also found in blood, which suggests that blood repertoires may mirror thyroid immune responses. A model built on a 13 V-J signature distinguished ophthalmopathy from stable hyperthyroidism, reaching around 88% sensitivity and about 81% specificity in cross-validation and 80%/75% in testing. During validation, the model predicted progression to ophthalmopathy a median of roughly six months ahead of onset, with approximately 70% sensitivity and 72.22% specificity. To identify distinguishing TCR V-J signatures, a discovery cohort of 95 to 100 patients was used, comprising 40 to 45 with Graves' ophthalmopathy and under 60 with stable Graves' hyperthyroidism. Prospective prediction of ophthalmopathy was tested in an independent validation cohort of 18 to 20 hyperthyroidism patients and approximately 17 patients who later progressed to ophthalmopathy. The 95 to 100 discovery patients were randomly divided into training and test sets at a 7:3 ratio. The study also compared thyroid tissue and blood T-cell repertoires from several Graves' hyperthyroidism patients. After blood sampling, hyperthyroidism patients were treated with methimazole at a starting dose of 30 mg daily, and ophthalmopathy patients were treated with high-dose intravenous methylprednisolone. Libraries were constructed in a second round of multiplex PCR, after which size selection and purification were carried out. Paired-end sequencing of the libraries was performed with 100 bp reads on an Illumina HiSeq2000. SOAPnuke was used to process the raw data, removing reads that contained adapters or uncalled bases, had a mean Phred below 15, or lacked an exact match to the constant primer or identifier. High-quality paired reads were merged with COPE v1.2.5, and unique nucleotide sequences were defined as clonotypes. MiTCR v1.1 was used to align the clonotypes against IMGT TRBV, TRBD and TRBJ reference segments. The analysis included only V-J combinations with a frequency above 0.0001, which together covered around 99% of the repertoires. The TCS score was defined as the ratio of F50 (clonal expansion) to E x V (chaos), calculated using BLOSUM62-based TCRdist between CDR3 peptides within each V-J. Welch's t-statistics and random forest reduced around 550 V-J features to 13, which were used in a naive Bayes classifier (R e1071). No statistical method was used to set the sample size in advance, and investigators knew the group allocation. The paper reports TCR Vbeta CDR3 sequencing of some 140 peripheral blood samples: some 41 ophthalmopathy, roughly 80 hyperthyroidism and roughly 17 progressor patients.

In this chain, TRBV7-2 is recombined with TRBJ1-6; the D gene is not confidently resolved. The specimen comprised peripheral blood mononuclear cells (PBMCs), sampled at new diagnosis, from a patient treated with antithyroid drugs. The source is a woman aged 18-29 years with Graves disease. Donor details come from another sample of the same person, matched by shared clones. The DNA is TGTGCCAGCAGAGGGCAGCATAATTCACCCCTCCACTTT. It encodes CASRGQHNSPLHF.